Listed below are T cell receptor beta chains from one sample, sequenced in a study of cytomegalovirus exposure and HLA in healthy donors. Only in-frame clones appear in the TCRdb table, and some are missing; sequencing was by immunoSEQ multiplex PCR. Here the sample spans approximately 110,000 clones, nearly 85% being singletons. Sequences were obtained from PBMCs. These receptors all come from a man aged 18 to 30 in good health and CMV-seronegative. Both conserved end residues are part of each CDR3. Fields, in order: D gene, V gene, J gene, clone size, CDR3 protein, CDR3 DNA. The D gene is left open where the match is weak. Not every row has a clone size; where given, it reads once, few, many or a size class.

D gene: .; V gene: TRBV4-1; J gene: TRBJ2-1; clone size: .; CDR3 protein: CASSQGPAERLNNEQFF; CDR3 DNA: TGCGCCAGCAGCCAAGGGCCGGCGGAGCGGCTAAACAATGAGCAGTTCTTC
D gene: .; V gene: TRBV11-3; J gene: TRBJ1-1; clone size: .; CDR3 protein: CASSYTGTLRAEAFF; CDR3 DNA: TGTGCCAGCAGCTACACCGGGACACTTAGGGCTGAAGCTTTCTTT
D gene: TRBD2; V gene: TRBV7-2; J gene: TRBJ2-1; clone size: .; CDR3 protein: CASSLREGRDSYNEQFF; CDR3 DNA: TGTGCCAGCAGCTTAAGGGAGGGAAGGGACTCCTACAATGAGCAGTTCTTC
D gene: .; V gene: TRBV15; J gene: TRBJ2-1; clone size: few; CDR3 protein: CATSRSISGSYNEQFF; CDR3 DNA: TGTGCCACCAGCAGATCAATTAGCGGTTCCTACAATGAGCAGTTCTTC
D gene: .; V gene: TRBV4-3; J gene: TRBJ2-3; clone size: .; CDR3 protein: CASSQEFRGATADTQYF; CDR3 DNA: TGCGCCAGCAGCCAAGAGTTCCGGGGAGCGACGGCAGATACGCAGTATTTT
D gene: TRBD1; V gene: TRBV7-8; J gene: TRBJ1-4; clone size: .; CDR3 protein: CASRPQGALIEKLFF; CDR3 DNA: TGTGCCAGCAGACCACAGGGGGCGTTGATTGAAAAACTGTTTTTT
D gene: .; V gene: TRBV6-5; J gene: TRBJ1-2; clone size: once; CDR3 protein: CASSSPGQALYGYTF; CDR3 DNA: TGTGCCAGCAGCTCCCCTGGGCAGGCTCTGTATGGCTACACCTTC
D gene: TRBD1; V gene: TRBV5-1; J gene: TRBJ2-3; clone size: .; CDR3 protein: CASSTTGSADTQYF; CDR3 DNA: TGCGCCAGCAGTACGACAGGGAGTGCAGATACGCAGTATTTT
D gene: .; V gene: TRBV5-4; J gene: TRBJ2-7; clone size: .; CDR3 protein: CASSSVSDNYEQYF; CDR3 DNA: TGTGCCAGCAGCTCGGTGTCTGACAATTACGAGCAGTACTTC
D gene: TRBD1; V gene: TRBV7-3; J gene: TRBJ2-2; clone size: .; CDR3 protein: CASSPVWTGVPGELFF; CDR3 DNA: TGTGCCAGCAGCCCCGTATGGACAGGGGTCCCCGGGGAGCTGTTTTTT
D gene: .; V gene: TRBV6-5; J gene: TRBJ1-5; clone size: .; CDR3 protein: CASSSDRINQPQHF; CDR3 DNA: TGTGCCAGCAGTTCTGACAGAATTAATCAGCCCCAGCATTTT
D gene: .; V gene: TRBV11-3; J gene: TRBJ2-7; clone size: .; CDR3 protein: CASSLYGGEIPYEQYF; CDR3 DNA: TGTGCCAGCAGCTTATACGGGGGAGAGATCCCCTACGAGCAGTACTTC
D gene: .; V gene: TRBV29-1; J gene: TRBJ1-2; clone size: .; CDR3 protein: CSVDAGNYGYTF; CDR3 DNA: TGCAGCGTTGATGCAGGAAACTATGGCTACACCTTC
D gene: .; V gene: TRBV6-6; J gene: TRBJ2-7; clone size: .; CDR3 protein: CASSYWAQESYEQYF; CDR3 DNA: TGTGCCAGCAGTTACTGGGCCCAGGAATCCTACGAGCAGTACTTC
D gene: TRBD2; V gene: TRBV19; J gene: TRBJ2-1; clone size: .; CDR3 protein: CASRIPWTSGRYEQFF; CDR3 DNA: TGTGCCAGCCGCATCCCCTGGACTAGCGGGAGGTATGAGCAGTTCTTC
D gene: .; V gene: TRBV30; J gene: TRBJ2-1; clone size: .; CDR3 protein: CAWNIGRGEQFF; CDR3 DNA: TGTGCCTGGAACATAGGGCGGGGTGAGCAGTTCTTC
D gene: .; V gene: TRBV19; J gene: TRBJ2-6; clone size: .; CDR3 protein: CASSLRGPGANVLTF; CDR3 DNA: TGTGCCAGTAGCCTTCGAGGGCCTGGGGCCAACGTCCTGACTTTC
D gene: .; V gene: TRBV15; J gene: TRBJ2-7; clone size: once; CDR3 protein: CATSRSITGSEQYF; CDR3 DNA: TGTGCCACCAGCAGATCAATCACGGGGTCCGAGCAGTACTTC
D gene: .; V gene: TRBV7-2; J gene: TRBJ2-4; clone size: .; CDR3 protein: CASSVGEGDIQYF; CDR3 DNA: TGTGCCAGCAGCGTAGGCGAGGGGGACATTCAGTACTTC
D gene: .; V gene: TRBV28; J gene: TRBJ1-5; clone size: .; CDR3 protein: CASSPPPVDIVYSNQPQHF; CDR3 DNA: TGTGCCAGCAGTCCTCCACCCGTGGACATCGTTTATAGCAATCAGCCCCAGCATTTT
D gene: .; V gene: TRBV5-4; J gene: TRBJ2-7; clone size: .; CDR3 protein: CASSYPLSYEQYF; CDR3 DNA: TGTGCCAGCAGCTATCCCCTCTCCTACGAGCAGTACTTC
D gene: .; V gene: TRBV6-5; J gene: TRBJ1-4; clone size: .; CDR3 protein: CASTGTGTRHEKLFF; CDR3 DNA: TGTGCCAGCACCGGGACCGGGACAAGGCATGAAAAACTGTTTTTT
D gene: .; V gene: TRBV2; J gene: TRBJ2-5; clone size: .; CDR3 protein: CASSPDQETQYF; CDR3 DNA: TGTGCCAGCAGTCCAGACCAAGAGACCCAGTACTTC
D gene: TRBD2; V gene: TRBV19; J gene: TRBJ2-7; clone size: .; CDR3 protein: CASSSRTSGSPYEQYF; CDR3 DNA: TGTGCCAGTAGTTCCCGGACTAGCGGGAGCCCCTACGAGCAGTACTTC
D gene: .; V gene: TRBV5-5; J gene: TRBJ2-7; clone size: .; CDR3 protein: CASSLKQALFYEQYF; CDR3 DNA: TGTGCCAGCAGCTTGAAACAGGCACTGTTCTACGAGCAGTACTTC
D gene: TRBD1; V gene: TRBV28; J gene: TRBJ1-4; clone size: .; CDR3 protein: CASSSGHRGGREKLFF; CDR3 DNA: TGTGCCAGCAGTTCAGGACACAGGGGCGGTCGGGAAAAACTGTTTTTT
D gene: .; V gene: TRBV30; J gene: TRBJ1-2; clone size: .; CDR3 protein: CAWVSRGALGYTF; CDR3 DNA: TGTGCCTGGGTGTCACGGGGGGCCCTTGGCTACACCTTC
D gene: TRBD1; V gene: TRBV7-9; J gene: TRBJ1-2; clone size: .; CDR3 protein: CASSPGTAPAGYTF; CDR3 DNA: TGTGCCAGCAGCCCCGGGACAGCCCCGGCGGGCTACACCTTC
D gene: .; V gene: TRBV30; J gene: TRBJ1-4; clone size: .; CDR3 protein: CAWSRGGRINEKLFF; CDR3 DNA: TGTGCCTGGAGTCGGGGAGGGCGAATTAATGAAAAACTGTTTTTT
D gene: .; V gene: TRBV4-3; J gene: TRBJ1-5; clone size: .; CDR3 protein: CASSQNRDTYQPQHF; CDR3 DNA: TGCGCCAGCAGCCAAAACCGGGACACATATCAGCCCCAGCATTTT
D gene: .; V gene: TRBV12-2; J gene: TRBJ2-1; clone size: .; CDR3 protein: CASPLNRLAGCNEQFF; CDR3 DNA: TGTGCAAGTCCCCTGAATCGACTAGCGGGATGTAATGAGCAGTTCTTC
D gene: .; V gene: TRBV15; J gene: TRBJ2-1; clone size: .; CDR3 protein: CATSVRAGSGNEQFF; CDR3 DNA: TGTGCCACCAGCGTGCGAGCGGGTAGCGGCAATGAGCAGTTCTTC
D gene: .; V gene: TRBV7-9; J gene: TRBJ2-3; clone size: once; CDR3 protein: CASSLTDRSTDTQYF; CDR3 DNA: TGTGCCAGCAGCTTAACTGACAGGAGCACAGATACGCAGTATTTT
D gene: .; V gene: TRBV7-3; J gene: TRBJ2-3; clone size: .; CDR3 protein: CASSLTPRTPVDTQYF; CDR3 DNA: TGTGCCAGCAGCTTAACCCCTAGGACTCCTGTAGATACGCAGTATTTT
D gene: TRBD1; V gene: TRBV28; J gene: TRBJ1-5; clone size: once; CDR3 protein: CASSSPRDRQFSSNQPQHF; CDR3 DNA: TGTGCCAGCAGCTCTCCCCGGGACAGACAATTCTCAAGCAATCAGCCCCAGCATTTT
D gene: TRBD1; V gene: TRBV7-9; J gene: TRBJ1-1; clone size: .; CDR3 protein: CASALTGGNTEAFF; CDR3 DNA: TGTGCCAGCGCACTGACAGGGGGGAACACTGAAGCTTTCTTT
D gene: .; V gene: TRBV29-1; J gene: TRBJ2-1; clone size: .; CDR3 protein: CSVTYHDNEQFF; CDR3 DNA: TGCAGCGTTACCTACCACGACAATGAGCAGTTCTTC
D gene: .; V gene: TRBV25-1; J gene: TRBJ2-1; clone size: .; CDR3 protein: CASRADLASGEQFF; CDR3 DNA: TGTGCCAGCAGGGCGGACCTAGCGAGCGGTGAGCAGTTCTTC
D gene: .; V gene: TRBV5-1; J gene: TRBJ1-1; clone size: few; CDR3 protein: CASSLDYGTRNTEAFF; CDR3 DNA: TGCGCCAGCAGCTTGGATTACGGGACACGGAACACTGAAGCTTTCTTT
D gene: .; V gene: TRBV6-6; J gene: TRBJ1-2; clone size: once; CDR3 protein: CASIRGRQSLDGYTF; CDR3 DNA: TGTGCCAGCATTCGCGGGAGGCAGTCCCTAGATGGCTACACCTTC
D gene: TRBD1; V gene: TRBV9; J gene: TRBJ1-2; clone size: .; CDR3 protein: CASSRDSYYGYTF; CDR3 DNA: TGTGCCAGCAGCAGGGACAGCTACTATGGCTACACCTTC
D gene: .; V gene: TRBV18; J gene: TRBJ2-3; clone size: .; CDR3 protein: CASSPPAGPDTQYF; CDR3 DNA: TGTGCCAGCTCACCACCGGCAGGGCCCGATACGCAGTATTTT
D gene: TRBD2; V gene: TRBV15; J gene: TRBJ2-1; clone size: .; CDR3 protein: CATSRAGIWSGSSQFF; CDR3 DNA: TGTGCCACCAGCAGAGCAGGAATTTGGAGCGGGAGCTCCCAGTTCTTC
D gene: .; V gene: TRBV13; J gene: TRBJ2-4; clone size: .; CDR3 protein: CASSVAPQGWKNIQYF; CDR3 DNA: TGTGCCAGCAGCGTTGCCCCACAGGGATGGAAAAACATTCAGTACTTC
D gene: .; V gene: TRBV6-5; J gene: TRBJ2-7; clone size: few; CDR3 protein: CASSGGQAEQYF; CDR3 DNA: TGTGCCAGCAGTGGGGGCCAGGCCGAGCAGTACTTC
D gene: .; V gene: TRBV7-8; J gene: TRBJ2-2; clone size: .; CDR3 protein: CASIRRSSGELFF; CDR3 DNA: TGTGCCAGCATCCGGAGGAGCTCCGGGGAGCTGTTTTTT
D gene: .; V gene: TRBV6-1; J gene: TRBJ2-3; clone size: .; CDR3 protein: CASRDISGNTDTQYF; CDR3 DNA: TGTGCCAGCCGGGATATTAGCGGAAACACAGATACGCAGTATTTT